The 17 T cell receptor beta chains reported below all come from one sample, sequenced in a study of blood T cell repertoires in COVID-19. The assay was immunoSEQ multiplex PCR, and TCRdb's table has in-frame clones only and misses some. This table holds about 120,000 clones, 80% to 90% found once. Material for sequencing was peripheral blood. These receptors were taken from a man in his 70s with active or convalescent COVID-19.

The rearrangement joins TRBV19 to TRBJ2-5, with 9 bases lining up with TRBD2. With V trimmed by 3 bases and J by 5 bases, 10 bases remained unmatched. CDR3 size: 16 residues. Germline V gene data show CDR1 as LNHDA and CDR2 as SQIVND (reference sequence). Here the CDR3 reads CASSILVAGVGETQYF. CDR3 bases: TGTGCCAGTAGTATCCTGGTAGCGGGAGTAGGGGAGACCCAGTACTTC.

The chain couples TRBV7-9 to TRBJ2-2; D uncertain. This CDR3 spans 12 amino acids. V was trimmed by 5 bases and J by 1 base, leaving 2 bases between them. CDR1 SEHNR and CDR2 FQNEAQ come from the germline V gene (reference sequence). CDR3 nucleotide sequence: TGTGCCAGCAGCCGGAACACCGGGGAGCTGTTTTTT. It translates to CASSRNTGELFF.

This clone was found once. The chain recombines TRBV5-1 with TRBJ2-7; a possible D gene is TRBD2 (7 bases). The CDR3 totals 15 residues. V lost 7 bases and J lost 2, with 19 bases in between. Germline CDR1 and CDR2: SGHRS and YFSETQ. The CDR3 reads CASGPGGGVAYEQYF. The CDR3 nucleotides are TGCGCCAGCGGCCCTGGAGGGGGGGTCGCCTACGAGCAGTACTTC.

The chain carries TRBV10-3 and TRBJ1-2; no firm D call. The CDR3 extends over 12 amino acids. With 0 bases removed from V and 6 bases from J, the gap between germline ends came to 5 bases. Per germline, CDR1 ENHRY and CDR2 SYGVKD. The CDR3 is CAISESYDGYTF. The CDR3 DNA reads TGTGCCATCAGTGAGTCATATGATGGCTACACCTTC.

This chain links TRBV2 with TRBJ2-5; 9 nucleotides line up with TRBD2. V lost 4 bases and J lost 4; bases outside the gene matches: 7. The CDR3 loop spans 15 amino acids. Germline CDR1 and CDR2: SNHLY and FYNNEI. In DNA, the CDR3 is TGTGCCAGCAGTGGGGAGCGGGAGGTGGGAGAGACCCAGTACTTC. Its translation is CASSGEREVGETQYF.

This clone was found once. V and J are TRBV7-2 and TRBJ1-4, with D possibly being TRBD1 (5 bases). Germline V gene lookup returns CDR1 SGHTA and CDR2 FQGNSA. The CDR3 runs to 16 residues. Trimming stripped 2 bases from V and 7 bases from J, with 17 bases between. The CDR3 nucleotides are TGTGCCAGCAGCTTACGACCCACGGGGGTCGGTGAAAAACTGTTTTTT. The encoded protein is CASSLRPTGVGEKLFF.

This rearrangement joins TRBV6-5 to TRBJ1-5; TRBD1 matches 9 bases. The CDR3 loop spans 14 amino acids. With V trimmed by 6 bases and J by 7 bases, 7 bases remained unmatched. The V gene's germline CDR1 is MNHEY and CDR2 SVGAGI. CDR3 protein: CASSQGTGWQPQHF. In DNA form, the CDR3 reads TGTGCCAGCAGCCAAGGGACAGGGTGGCAGCCCCAGCATTTT.

This chain uses TRBV19 with TRBJ2-7; a possible D gene is TRBD2 (5 bases). This CDR3 has 15 residues. CDR1 is LNHDA and CDR2 is SQIVND in the germline V gene (reference sequence). Trimming shortened V by 3 bases and J by 3 bases, and 15 bases separated the two germline ends. The CDR3 protein is CASSIEGSFYYEQYF. In nucleotides, the CDR3 is TGTGCCAGTAGTATTGAGGGTTCGTTCTACTACGAGCAGTACTTC.

This clone came up a few times. The chain links TRBV9 to TRBJ2-2; tentative D call: TRBD1 (6 bases). CDR3 length equals 20 residues. Germline V gene lookup returns CDR1 SGDLS and CDR2 YYNGEE. The V gene lost 3 bases and the J gene lost 0 bases, with 24 bases spanning the gap. CDR3 region: CASSGHKPGTSLANTGELFF. The CDR3 DNA sequence: TGTGCCAGCAGCGGACACAAACCCGGGACATCACTCGCGAACACCGGGGAGCTGTTTTTT. Full variable domain (outside the CDR3, taken from reference TRBV9 and TRBJ2-2): DSGVTQTPKHLITATGQRVTLRCSPRSGDLSVYWYQQSLDQGLQFLIQYYNGEERAKGNILERFSAQQFPDLHSELNLSSLELGDSALYFCASSGHKPGTSLANTGELFFGEGSRLTVL.

The V and J genes are TRBV28 and TRBJ1-2; no firm D call. From germline, CDR1 is MDHEN and CDR2 SYDVKM. Trimming removed 3 bases from V and 8 bases from J, with 10 bases in between. The length of the CDR3 is 12 residues. The CDR3 region is CASSFTGRGYTF. The CDR3 nucleotides read TGTGCCAGCAGTTTTACGGGTAGGGGCTACACCTTC.

The genes are TRBV19 and TRBJ2-3, with D perhaps matching TRBD1 (5 bases). The CDR3 runs 17 residues. Looked up from germline, CDR1 is LNHDA and CDR2 is SQIVND (reference sequence). Trimming took 4 bases from V and 3 from J, leaving 20 bases between them. In nucleotides, the CDR3 is TGTGCCAGTAGTACCCTTCAAGGACATTCCTCAACAGATACGCAGTATTTT. Its translation is CASSTLQGHSSTDTQYF.

This chain uses TRBV4-1 with TRBJ2-5; TRBD1 might be the D (5 bases). Germline assignment: CDR1 MGHRA and CDR2 YSYEKL. V was trimmed by 0 bases and J by 11 bases, leaving 13 bases between them. The length of the CDR3 is 13 residues. DNA of the CDR3: TGCGCCAGCAGCCAAGATGTAGACAGACGGCAGTACTTC. This codes for CASSQDVDRRQYF.

This clone was seen only once. The chain links TRBV19 to TRBJ2-1, with 14 bases identical to TRBD2. J was trimmed by 4 bases and V by 4 bases; bases with no gene match: 6. CDR1 is LNHDA, CDR2 SQIVND, per germline (reference sequence). This CDR3 spans 17 amino acids. The CDR3 region is CASSTRLAGGLYNEQFF. CDR3 nucleotides: TGTGCCAGTAGTACCCGACTAGCGGGAGGGCTATACAATGAGCAGTTCTTC.

The J gene is TRBJ1-1, the V gene TRBV6-2 or TRBV6-3; TRBD1 might be the D (6 bases). Deletions cut 4 bases from V and 4 bases from J, with 7 bases between. Germline V gene lookup returns CDR1 MNHEY and CDR2 SVGEGT. The CDR3 consists of 12 residues. The CDR3 is CASSSRGTEAFF. CDR3 DNA: TGTGCCAGCAGTTCCAGGGGCACTGAAGCTTTCTTT.

The J gene is TRBJ1-1, the V gene TRBV2, with D possibly TRBD1 on 5 matching bases. Trimming removed 6 bases from V and 0 bases from J, with 11 bases in between. This CDR3 comprises 14 residues. Germline V CDR1 and CDR2: SNHLY, FYNNEI. The CDR3 bases are TGTGCCAGCAGGATGGACACCCTGAACACTGAAGCTTTCTTT. The encoded protein is CASRMDTLNTEAFF.

The chain combines TRBV28 with TRBJ2-5; 7 bases match TRBD2. Germline CDR1 and CDR2: MDHEN and SYDVKM. The CDR3 consists of 14 residues. V shed 6 bases and J 0 bases; nucleotides not matched to a gene: 4. Written as DNA, the CDR3 is TGTGCCAGCAGAGGTAGCGGGTACCAAGAGACCCAGTACTTC. This sequence encodes CASRGSGYQETQYF.

The V gene is TRBV19, the J gene TRBJ2-3; 8 positions match TRBD2. V dropped 3 bases and J dropped 1; count of bases not matched to a gene: 3. This CDR3 has 15 residues. Germline V gene lookup returns CDR1 LNHDA and CDR2 SQIVND (reference sequence). The CDR3 spells CASSMQTSGTDTQYF. CDR3 sequence (DNA): TGTGCCAGTAGTATGCAGACTAGCGGCACAGATACGCAGTATTTT.